The 2 T cell receptor beta chains below were found in one sample sequenced in a study of blood T cells in healthy people across ages. Sample-barcoded 5' priming and a J-beta primer mix drove a second PCR of 7 to 11 cycles. Via MiXCR, TCRdb re-called the 5' RACE reads, giving one row per CDR3 protein. The sample contains around 1,600,000 distinct CDR3 sequences, approximately 43% of which appear only once. The sample taken for sequencing was blood. These TCRs come from a woman aged 18-29 years in good health.

The V call is TRBV7-2, the J call TRBJ2-5; the D gene is possibly TRBD2 (5 bases). Germline-derived CDR1 and CDR2 are SGHTA and FQGNSA. The CDR3 is 14 residues long. Trimming pared 1 base from V and 5 bases from J, leaving 11 bases between. The CDR3 coding sequence is TGTGCCAGCAGCTTAGTGGCTAGCTTGGAGACCCAGTACTTC. It encodes CASSLVASLETQYF.

The chain links TRBV7-6 to TRBJ2-2; 8 bases agree with TRBD1. Germline V gene data show CDR1 as SGHVS and CDR2 as FNYEAQ. After removal of 5 bases from V and 4 bases from J, the junction contained 6 bases not matched to a gene. The CDR3 spans 15 residues. DNA of the CDR3: TGTGCCAGCAGCCTGGGGACAGGAATCACCGGGGAGCTGTTTTTT. It translates to CASSLGTGITGELFF.